Detailed here is one T cell receptor (beta chain). Individuals with ophthalmopathy presented a Clinical Activity Score of at least 3, a NOSPECS grade of at least 4 and a duration under 3 months. The V and J ends lost 2 bases and 8 bases respectively, with 9 bases between them. There are 12 residues in the CDR3. The germline gives CDR1 MGHRA, CDR2 YSYEKL. TCR beta CDR3 regions were amplified from RNA. The TCR CDR3 first-round RT-PCR relied on the HTBI primer set. TCRdb re-derived calls from the multiplex PCR reads in MiXCR, one entry per CDR3 protein. The table has about 350,000 distinct CDR3 sequences, 15% to 20% seen once. The record originates from a study of T cells in Graves' hyperthyroidism and ophthalmopathy.

Sequenced: blood. The rearrangement uses TRBV4-1 and TRBJ1-1, with D uncertain. This TCR came from a woman aged 40 to 50 with Graves' ophthalmopathy. Written as DNA, the CDR3 is TGCGCCAGCAGCCAAATGGGCAGGGAAGCTTTCTTT. It translates to CASSQMGREAFF.